Shown below are 6 T cell receptor beta chains from a single sample sequenced in a study of human T cells and chemical hapten exposure. Documented time point: patch test 1, 2 weeks after DPC sensitization. Treatment in this sample: therapeutic diphenylcyclopropenone sensitization with weekly scalp DPC. Each CDR3 protein gets one entry after TCRdb re-called the RACE reads with MiXCR. The sample records about 100,000 distinct CDR3 sequences, about 11% being singletons. This specimen consisted of whole blood, obtained in connection with sensitization to the hapten diphenylcyclopropenone (DPC). The receptors derive from a middle-aged man with alopecia areata. Some clones in this sample may be carry-over from other donors' samples.

J is TRBJ2-4 and V is TRBV30; D remains ambiguous. The CDR3 spans 12 residues. V was shortened by 5 bases and J by 2 bases, with 7 bases between the two germline ends. CDR1 is GTSNPN, CDR2 SVGIG, per germline (reference sequence). The CDR3 nucleotides read TGTGCCTGGTCAGATTCCAAAAACATTCAGTACTTC. The encoded protein is CAWSDSKNIQYF.

This chain uses TRBV12-3 or TRBV12-4 with TRBJ2-1; no clear D gene. The CDR3 runs 14 residues. Between the trimmed V and J ends, which lost 8 bases and 4 bases, there was a span of 15 bases. The CDR3 nucleotides are TGTGCCAGCCGCTCACAAGGGATTTACAATGAGCAGTTCTTC. It yields the protein CASRSQGIYNEQFF.

V is TRBV6-2 or TRBV6-3 and J is TRBJ1-5, with TRBD1 matching over 11 bases. V trimming: 6 bases; J trimming: 0 bases; junction bases outside the gene matches: 7. From germline, CDR1 is MNHEY and CDR2 SVGEGT. CDR3 size: 17 residues. This CDR3 reads CASRPGQGAVSNQPQHF. CDR3 sequence (DNA): TGTGCCAGCAGACCAGGACAGGGGGCTGTTAGCAATCAGCCCCAGCATTTT.

This clonotype was found a few times. This CDR3 reads CASIFGWGSGNTEAFF. CDR3 nucleotide sequence: TGTGCCAGCATCTTCGGATGGGGGTCGGGGAACACTGAAGCTTTCTTT. The J gene is TRBJ1-1, the V gene TRBV2; D may be TRBD1 (5 bases). CDR1 SNHLY and CDR2 FYNNEI come from the germline V gene. The V gene lost 7 bases and the J gene lost 1 base, with 19 bases spanning the gap. The length of the CDR3 is 16 residues.

This clonotype appeared many times. The chain links TRBV29-1 to TRBJ1-2; D unresolved. Germline CDR1 reads SQVTM; CDR2 reads ANQGSEA. The CDR3 runs 11 residues. V gave up 4 bases and J gave up 3 bases, with 6 bases separating them. Here the CDR3 reads CSVGDYYGYTF. The CDR3 DNA sequence: TGCAGCGTTGGAGACTACTATGGCTACACCTTC.

The chain has TRBV6-5 and TRBJ2-3; possible D gene TRBD2, 5 bases. The V gene lost 7 bases and the J gene lost 7 bases, with 9 bases spanning the gap. Germline CDR1 is MNHEY and CDR2 is SVGAGI. This CDR3 comprises 11 residues. The CDR3 coding sequence is TGTGCCAGCACCTCTAGCAATACGCAGTATTTT. Protein product: CASTSSNTQYF.